The next 22 T cell receptor beta chains were all read from a single sample in a study of regulatory T cells in long-lasting Graves disease. In building TCR beta libraries, iRepertoire HTBI primers were used together with Arm-PCR of CDR3 regions. TCRdb processed the multiplex PCR reads anew with MiXCR; each CDR3 protein has one entry. The table lists under 450,000 distinct CDR3 sequences, roughly 15% of them singletons. Described time point: newly diagnosed GD, antithyroid drugs for less than 3 months. PBMCs provided the RNA from which the TCR library was made. These data also featured in a second study, about T cells in Graves' hyperthyroidism and ophthalmopathy.

The input for sequencing was peripheral blood mononuclear cells (PBMCs), taken at new diagnosis, from a patient treated with antithyroid drugs. The receptors were sampled from a young woman with Graves disease.

The sample holds many counts of this clonotype. This chain links TRBV5-6 with TRBJ1-1; weak D call: TRBD1 (6 bases). The V end lost 5 bases, the J end lost 3 bases, and 17 bases lay between the germline ends. This CDR3 comprises 15 residues. Germline CDR1 SGHDT, CDR2 YYEEEE. Here the CDR3 DNA reads TGTGCCAGCAGTTCCTATCGGGGGGCACACACTGAAGCTTTCTTT. Translation gives CASSSYRGAHTEAFF.

This clonotype was detected many times. The chain combines TRBV20-1 with TRBJ2-1, with D perhaps matching TRBD1 or TRBD2 (5 bases each). There are 15 residues in the CDR3. From germline, CDR1 is DFQATT and CDR2 SNEGSKA (reference sequence). V lost 2 bases, J lost 2 bases, and 13 bases lay in between. The CDR3 protein is CSARPRDGTYNEQFF. For the CDR3, the DNA is TGCAGTGCTAGACCCCGGGACGGAACCTACAATGAGCAGTTCTTC.

Note on this clonotype: With a much larger clone just one base away, this may be a read error. The genes are TRBV29-1 and TRBJ1-1, with D perhaps TRBD1 (5 bases). Per the germline V gene, CDR1 is SQVTM and CDR2 is ANQGSEA. The CDR3 has 13 amino acids. The CDR3 bases are TGCAGCGCCGTCGACAGACAGAACACTGAAGCTTCCTTT. Residues: CSAVDRQNTEASF.

This clonotype was seen only a few times. This chain links TRBV7-6 with TRBJ2-1, with TRBD1 matching 8 bases. The CDR3 loop spans 17 amino acids. Germline CDR1 SGHVS, CDR2 FNYEAQ. The V segment lost 5 bases and the J segment 6 bases; nucleotides outside the gene matches: 15. This chain's CDR3 is CASSPKAGTGSVNEQFF. The CDR3 DNA is TGTGCCAGCAGCCCAAAAGCCGGGACAGGCTCTGTCAATGAGCAGTTCTTC.

The J gene is TRBJ2-3, the V gene TRBV27; 9 positions match TRBD1. The CDR3 runs 14 residues. Germline V CDR1 and CDR2: MNHEY, SMNVEV (reference sequence). J was trimmed by 3 bases and V by 7 bases; bases with no gene match: 5. DNA for the CDR3: TGTGCCAGCAATCATGGGACAGGGACAGATACGCAGTATTTT. Amino acid sequence: CASNHGTGTDTQYF.

This clonotype was counted at least ten times. The chain carries TRBV30 and TRBJ1-2; no clear D. Germline assignment: CDR1 GTSNPN and CDR2 SVGIG (reference sequence). V lost 3 bases and J lost 3, with 8 bases in between. The CDR3 consists of 12 residues. The CDR3 is CAWSVGYYGYTF. CDR3 sequence (DNA): TGTGCCTGGAGCGTAGGATACTATGGCTACACCTTC.

This clonotype was seen a few times. This chain uses TRBV9 with TRBJ1-6; D is unresolved. Trimming removed 0 bases at V and 7 bases at J, with 8 bases between. The length of the CDR3 is 14 residues. The V gene's germline CDR1 is SGDLS and CDR2 YYNGEE. The CDR3 sequence: CASSVGGLNSPLHF. The CDR3 DNA follows: TGTGCCAGCAGCGTAGGTGGATTAAATTCACCCCTCCACTTT.

This clonotype was recorded many times. The chain carries TRBV5-1 and TRBJ2-7; possible D gene TRBD2, 6 bases. In germline, CDR1 is SGHRS, CDR2 YFSETQ. V lost 5 bases and J lost 5, with 23 bases in between. There are 16 residues in the CDR3. Here the CDR3 reads CASRDLLAGNYNEQYF. CDR3 DNA: TGCGCCAGCAGAGACCTCCTGGCGGGGAACTACAACGAGCAGTACTTC.

This clonotype was seen a handful of times. J is TRBJ1-4 and V is TRBV7-9; 9 bases line up with TRBD1. V trimming: 8 bases; J trimming: 6 bases; junction bases outside the gene matches: 4. Per the germline V gene, CDR1 is SEHNR and CDR2 is FQNEAQ (reference sequence). The CDR3 length is 13 residues. CDR3 DNA sequence: TGTGCCAGCGGGGACAGGGCATATGAAAAACTGTTTTTT. It yields the protein CASGDRAYEKLFF.

This clonotype has ten or more counts. The gene calls are TRBV7-2 and TRBJ2-3, with D possibly matching TRBD1 (6 bases). Trimming removed 5 bases at V and 2 bases at J, with 20 bases between. The CDR3 loop spans 17 amino acids. Germline-derived CDR1 and CDR2 are SGHTA and FQGNSA. The CDR3 coding sequence is TGTGCCAGCAGCCCCGACCCCCCCAGGGGACCCACAGATACGCAGTATTTT. This gives the protein CASSPDPPRGPTDTQYF.

The V call is TRBV10-3, the J call TRBJ1-2; tentative D call: TRBD1 (5 bases). V dropped 5 bases and J dropped 6 bases, with 19 bases sitting between them. From germline, CDR1 is ENHRY and CDR2 SYGVKD. This CDR3 is built from 15 residues. The CDR3 spells CAISYGTPHINGYTF. In DNA, the CDR3 is TGTGCCATCAGTTACGGGACGCCTCATATCAATGGCTACACCTTC.

V usage is TRBV19 and J usage is TRBJ1-1; no clear D. The V end lost 2 bases, the J end lost 3 bases, and 7 bases lay between the germline ends. This CDR3 has 13 residues. Germline V lookup: CDR1 LNHDA, CDR2 SQIVND (reference sequence). This CDR3 reads CASSIFGDTEAFF. The CDR3 nucleotides read TGTGCCAGTAGTATATTTGGGGACACTGAAGCTTTCTTT.

The chain combines TRBV29-1 with TRBJ2-3; possible D gene TRBD2, 6 bases. The CDR3 consists of 17 residues. Trimming took 1 base from V and 0 from J, leaving 17 bases between them. Germline V gives CDR1 SQVTM, CDR2 ANQGSEA. The CDR3 sequence: CSVEVPLRGPSTDTQYF. Here the CDR3 DNA reads TGCAGCGTTGAAGTTCCCCTGCGGGGACCTAGCACAGATACGCAGTATTTT.

This clonotype turned up a few times. The chain employs TRBV7-2 and TRBJ2-7, with 11 bases identical to TRBD2. Germline V gives CDR1 SGHTA, CDR2 FQGNSA. Trimming at V came to 5 bases and at J to 5 bases, leaving 5 bases not matched to a gene. The CDR3 sequence is 14 residues long. CDR3 sequence: CASSLPGLADEQYF. The CDR3 DNA reads TGTGCCAGCAGCCTGCCGGGACTAGCGGACGAGCAGTACTTC.

This clonotype has a count of ten or more. V usage is TRBV11-2 and J usage is TRBJ2-3; D not certain. Germline lookup yields CDR1 SGHAT and CDR2 FQNNGV. The CDR3 sequence is 14 residues long. V shed 2 bases and J shed 0 bases, with 6 bases lying between them. The CDR3 region is CASSLKGSTDTQYF. The CDR3 DNA is TGTGCCAGCAGCTTAAAAGGGAGCACAGATACGCAGTATTTT.

The rearrangement joins TRBV10-1 to TRBJ2-6; no clear D gene. The CDR3 extends over 16 amino acids. Trimming took off 4 bases at V and 4 bases at J, with 14 bases between the two ends. CDR1 and CDR2 from the germline V gene are WNHNN and SYGVQD (reference sequence). The DNA for the CDR3 is TGCGCCAGCAGTGGCTCACTTGGCCGCGGGGCCAACGTCCTGACTTTC. It translates to CASSGSLGRGANVLTF.

The chain joins TRBV7-9 to TRBJ2-7, with D possibly TRBD1 on 5 matching bases. V lost 5 bases to trimming and J lost 3 bases, with 8 bases between them. The germline V gene has CDR1 SEHNR and CDR2 FQNEAQ (reference sequence). The CDR3 length is 12 residues. The CDR3 nucleotides are TGTGCCAGCAGCATAGGGGTCTACGAGCAGTACTTC. It translates to CASSIGVYEQYF.

This clonotype was seen repeatedly, ten times or more. The CDR3 here is CASSPSLDRAYNEQFF. The CDR3 nucleotides read TGTGCCAGCAGCCCTTCCTTGGACAGGGCCTACAATGAGCAGTTCTTC. The chain couples TRBV3-1 to TRBJ2-1; 8 positions agree with TRBD1. The CDR3 sequence is 16 residues long. V lost 4 bases to trimming and J lost 2 bases; unmatched junction nucleotides: 7. Germline lookup yields CDR1 LGHDT and CDR2 YNNKEL (reference sequence).

At least ten counts were recorded for this clonotype. The chain has TRBV12-5 and TRBJ2-7; weak D call: TRBD1 (6 bases). Trimming pared 2 bases from V and 3 bases from J, leaving 14 bases between. CDR3 length equals 15 residues. CDR1 is LGHNT and CDR2 is FRNRAP in the germline V gene. The CDR3 sequence is CASGLPGGTSYEQYF. DNA for the CDR3: TGTGCTAGTGGTTTGCCCGGTGGGACAAGCTACGAGCAGTACTTC.

This clonotype was found many times. The CDR3 sequence is CASSFVMGTSEPYEQYF. In DNA, the CDR3 is TGTGCCAGCAGCTTCGTTATGGGAACCAGTGAGCCCTACGAGCAGTACTTC. The chain combines TRBV28 with TRBJ2-7, with D unclear. V was trimmed by 6 bases and J by 2 bases, leaving 23 bases between them. The CDR3 consists of 17 residues. Germline V gives CDR1 MDHEN, CDR2 SYDVKM.

This clonotype has ten or more counts. This chain connects TRBV5-1 to TRBJ2-7; the D gene is possibly TRBD1 (5 bases). This CDR3 is built from 14 residues. Germline V gene lookup returns CDR1 SGHRS and CDR2 YFSETQ. Trimming removed 4 bases at V and 5 bases at J, with 16 bases between. The CDR3 protein is CASSPRAVENEQYF. CDR3 coding DNA: TGCGCCAGCAGCCCCAGGGCGGTGGAAAACGAGCAGTACTTC.

V gene TRBV27 combines with J gene TRBJ2-7; tentatively, D is TRBD2 (6 bases). Germline values: CDR1 MNHEY, CDR2 SMNVEV (reference sequence). Trimming stripped 11 bases from V and 2 bases from J, with 13 bases between. The CDR3 loop spans 12 amino acids. The CDR3 reads CAAGRRAYEQYF. For the CDR3, the DNA is TGTGCCGCGGGCAGGAGGGCCTACGAGCAGTACTTC.